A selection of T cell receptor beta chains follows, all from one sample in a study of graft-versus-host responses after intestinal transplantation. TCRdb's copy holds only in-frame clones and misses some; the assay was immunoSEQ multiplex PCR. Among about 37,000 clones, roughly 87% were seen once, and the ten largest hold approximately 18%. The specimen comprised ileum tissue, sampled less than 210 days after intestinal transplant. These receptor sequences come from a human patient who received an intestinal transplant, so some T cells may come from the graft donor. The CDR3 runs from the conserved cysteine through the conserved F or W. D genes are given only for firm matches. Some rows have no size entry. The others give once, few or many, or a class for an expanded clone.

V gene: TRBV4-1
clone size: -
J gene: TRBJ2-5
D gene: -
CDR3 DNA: TGCGCCAGCAGCCAACCTGGACAGTCCCAAGAGACCCAGTACTTC
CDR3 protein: CASSQPGQSQETQYF

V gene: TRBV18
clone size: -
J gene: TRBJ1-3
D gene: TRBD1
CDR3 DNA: TGTGCCAGCTCACCCCCTTGGACGGACAGGGGTTTTAACACCATATATTTT
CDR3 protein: CASSPPWTDRGFNTIYF

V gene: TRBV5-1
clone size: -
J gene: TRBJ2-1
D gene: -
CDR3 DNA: TGCGCCAGCAGCTTGAAGGATGCAGTTAATGAGCAGTTCTTC
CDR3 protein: CASSLKDAVNEQFF

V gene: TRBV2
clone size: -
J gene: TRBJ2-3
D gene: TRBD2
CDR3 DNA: TGTGCCAGCAGTGAAACGGGAGGGAAGGATACGCAGTATTTT
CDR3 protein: CASSETGGKDTQYF

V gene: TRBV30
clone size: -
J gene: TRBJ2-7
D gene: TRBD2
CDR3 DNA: TGTGCCTGGAGTGCCCGTTGGAGGAGCGGGAGGGGCTCCTACGAGCAGTACTTC
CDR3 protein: CAWSARWRSGRGSYEQYF

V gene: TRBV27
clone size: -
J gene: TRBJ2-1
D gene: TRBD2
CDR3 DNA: TGTGCCAGCAGCCTATCGGGTCTAGCGGATTCGTACAATGAGCAGTTCTTC
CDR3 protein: CASSLSGLADSYNEQFF

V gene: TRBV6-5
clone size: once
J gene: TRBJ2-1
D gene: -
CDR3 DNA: TGTGCCAGCAGCCGGGACACCTATTCTTACAATGAGCAGTTCTTC
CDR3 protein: CASSRDTYSYNEQFF

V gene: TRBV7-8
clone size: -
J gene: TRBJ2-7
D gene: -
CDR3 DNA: TGTGCCAGCAGCTCAACTAGGGGGTTTTACGAGCAGTACTTC
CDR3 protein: CASSSTRGFYEQYF

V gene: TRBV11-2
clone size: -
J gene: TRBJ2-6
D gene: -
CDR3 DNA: TGTGCCAGCACCTCTCTGTTGGGGGGACCTTACTCTGGGGCCAACGTCCTGACTTTC
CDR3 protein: CASTSLLGGPYSGANVLTF

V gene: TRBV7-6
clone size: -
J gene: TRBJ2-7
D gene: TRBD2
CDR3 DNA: TGTGCCAGCAGCACAACTAGCGGGGGGGCCTACGAGCAGTACTTC
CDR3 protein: CASSTTSGGAYEQYF

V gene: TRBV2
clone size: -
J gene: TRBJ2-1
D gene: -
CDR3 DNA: TGTGCCAGCACCCAATGGGGGGCCGGGACCACATACAATGAGCAGTTCTTC
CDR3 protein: CASTQWGAGTTYNEQFF

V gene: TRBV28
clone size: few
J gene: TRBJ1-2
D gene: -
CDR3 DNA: TGTGCCAGCAGTTTATCTGACGGACTATCCTACACCTTC
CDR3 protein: CASSLSDGLSYTF

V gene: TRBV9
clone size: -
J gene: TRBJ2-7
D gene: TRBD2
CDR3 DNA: TGTGCCAGCAGCGCGCGTAGCGGGAGATTAAACGAGCAGTACTTC
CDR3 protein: CASSARSGRLNEQYF

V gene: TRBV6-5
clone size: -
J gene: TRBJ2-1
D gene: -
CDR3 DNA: TGTGCCAGCAGTTATGGTTGGCAGGGTCTTGGCGAGCAGTTCTTC
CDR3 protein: CASSYGWQGLGEQFF

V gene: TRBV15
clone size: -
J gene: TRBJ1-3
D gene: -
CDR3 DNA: TGTGCCACCAGCAGAGATGGGGGCCCTGGAAACACCATATATTTT
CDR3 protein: CATSRDGGPGNTIYF

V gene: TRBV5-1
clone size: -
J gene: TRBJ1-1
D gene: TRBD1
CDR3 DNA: TGCGCCAGCAGCTTGGGACAGGGTGAGGAAGCTTTCTTT
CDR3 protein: CASSLGQGEEAFF

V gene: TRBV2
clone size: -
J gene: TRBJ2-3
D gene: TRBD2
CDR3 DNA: TGTGCCAGCAGTGGAAGAGCGGGAGTTACAGATACGCAGTATTTT
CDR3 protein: CASSGRAGVTDTQYF

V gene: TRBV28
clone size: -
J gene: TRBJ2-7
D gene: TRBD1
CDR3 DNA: TGTGCCAGCAGCCCCTCCCGGGGACAGGGCCACGACGAGCAGTACTTC
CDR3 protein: CASSPSRGQGHDEQYF

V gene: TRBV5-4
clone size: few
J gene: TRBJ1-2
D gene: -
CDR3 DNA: TGTGCCAGCAGCCGCCAGTGGGGGGACTATGGCTACACCTTC
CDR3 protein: CASSRQWGDYGYTF

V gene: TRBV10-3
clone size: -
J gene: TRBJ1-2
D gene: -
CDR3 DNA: TGTGCCATCAGTGAGAATTCCAGAAGCTATGGCTACACCTTC
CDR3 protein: CAISENSRSYGYTF

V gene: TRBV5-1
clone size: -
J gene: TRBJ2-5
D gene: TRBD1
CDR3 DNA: TGCGCCAGCAGCTGGGGGACAGGGGGGTACCAAGAGACCCAGTACTTC
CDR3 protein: CASSWGTGGYQETQYF

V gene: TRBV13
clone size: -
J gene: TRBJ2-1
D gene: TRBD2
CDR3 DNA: TGTGCCAGCAGCTTACCCGGGGGGGTGTACAATGAGCAGTTCTTC
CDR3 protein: CASSLPGGVYNEQFF

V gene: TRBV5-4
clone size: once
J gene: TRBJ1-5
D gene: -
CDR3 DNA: TGTGCCAGCAGCTTGGGTCCGACAGTTGGGGGTAATCAGCCCCAGCATTTT
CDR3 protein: CASSLGPTVGGNQPQHF

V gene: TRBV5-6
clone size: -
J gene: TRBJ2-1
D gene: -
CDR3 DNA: TGTGCCAGCAGCTCCCGAGACAGTGTTTACAATGAGCAGTTCTTC
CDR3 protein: CASSSRDSVYNEQFF

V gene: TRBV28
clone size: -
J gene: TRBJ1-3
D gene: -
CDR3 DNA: TGTGCCAGCAGTCCCGCCGGCTGGGGCGCGTCTGGAAACACCATATATTTT
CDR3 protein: CASSPAGWGASGNTIYF

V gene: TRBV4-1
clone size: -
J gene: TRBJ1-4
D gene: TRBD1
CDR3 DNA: TGCGCCAGCAGCCTAACAGGGGGAACTAATGAAAAACTGTTTTTT
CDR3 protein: CASSLTGGTNEKLFF

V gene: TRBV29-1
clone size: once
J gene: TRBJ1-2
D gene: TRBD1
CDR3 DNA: TGCAGCGTTGAAAAAGGGACAGGGACAAGAGGCTACACCTTC
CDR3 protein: CSVEKGTGTRGYTF

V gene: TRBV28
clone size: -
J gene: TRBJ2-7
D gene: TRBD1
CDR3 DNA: TGTGCCAGCAGCTTCGCGCAGGGGGAAATAGGGCAGTACTTC
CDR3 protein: CASSFAQGEIGQYF

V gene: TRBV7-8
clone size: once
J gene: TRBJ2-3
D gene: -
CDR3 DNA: TGTGCCAGCAGCTTAGGCTGGGATACTCATGATACGCAGTATTTT
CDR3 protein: CASSLGWDTHDTQYF

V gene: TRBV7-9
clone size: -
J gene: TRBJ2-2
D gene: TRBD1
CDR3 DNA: TGTGCCAGCAGCTTAGAGGGGGCCATCGGGGAGCTGTTTTTT
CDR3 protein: CASSLEGAIGELFF

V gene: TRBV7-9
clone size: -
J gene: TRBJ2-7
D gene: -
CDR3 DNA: TGTGCCAGCAGCTTAGGACAGCTCACATCCTACGAGCAGTACTTC
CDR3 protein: CASSLGQLTSYEQYF

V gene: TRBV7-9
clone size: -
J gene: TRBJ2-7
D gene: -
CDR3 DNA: TGTGCCAGCAGCCCCGGCCCGTTTTACGAGCAGTACTTC
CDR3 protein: CASSPGPFYEQYF

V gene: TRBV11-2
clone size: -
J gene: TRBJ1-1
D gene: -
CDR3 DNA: TGTGCCAGCAGCTTAGGTGGGGCCACTGAAGCTTTCTTT
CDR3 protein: CASSLGGATEAFF

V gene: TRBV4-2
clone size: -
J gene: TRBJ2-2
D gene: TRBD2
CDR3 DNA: TGTGCCAGCAGCCAACCCCGGGGACTAGCGGTAGCGAACACCGGGGAGCTGTTTTTT
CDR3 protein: CASSQPRGLAVANTGELFF

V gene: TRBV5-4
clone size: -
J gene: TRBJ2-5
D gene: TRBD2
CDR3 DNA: TGTGCCAGCAGCTGGACTAGCGGGGGACAAGAGACCCAGTACTTC
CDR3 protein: CASSWTSGGQETQYF

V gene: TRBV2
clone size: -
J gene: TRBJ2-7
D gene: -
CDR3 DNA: TGTGCCAGCAGTGGAGACTGGAGCTCCTACGAGCAGTACTTC
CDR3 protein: CASSGDWSSYEQYF

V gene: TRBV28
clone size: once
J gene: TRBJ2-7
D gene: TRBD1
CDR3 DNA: TGTGCCAGCAGTCTGGGACAGGGAGCCTACGAGCAGTACTTC
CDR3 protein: CASSLGQGAYEQYF

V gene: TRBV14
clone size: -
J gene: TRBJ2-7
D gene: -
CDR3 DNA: TGTGCCAGCAGCCAAACGCACCTTACCTACGAGCAGTACTTC
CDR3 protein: CASSQTHLTYEQYF

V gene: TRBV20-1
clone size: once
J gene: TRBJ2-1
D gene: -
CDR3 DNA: TGCAGTGCGGCAGACAATGAGCAGTTCTTC
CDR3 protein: CSAADNEQFF

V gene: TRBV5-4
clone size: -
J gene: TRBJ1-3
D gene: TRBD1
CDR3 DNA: TGTGCCAGCAGCTTGGGTCGACAGGGCTCTGGAAACACCATATATTTT
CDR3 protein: CASSLGRQGSGNTIYF

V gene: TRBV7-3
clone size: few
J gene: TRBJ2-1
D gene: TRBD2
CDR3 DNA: TGTGCCAGCAGCCTATCCGGGAGGCCCGCTTGGAATGAGCAGTTCTTC
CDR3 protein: CASSLSGRPAWNEQFF

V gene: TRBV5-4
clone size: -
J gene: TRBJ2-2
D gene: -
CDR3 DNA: TGTGCCAGCAGCCGCGGGGACAACACCGGGGAGCTGTTTTTT
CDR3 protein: CASSRGDNTGELFF

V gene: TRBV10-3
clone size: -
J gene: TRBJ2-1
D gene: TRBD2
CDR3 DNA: TGTGCCATCAGTGAGTCACTAGCGGGGGGTAATGAGCAGTTCTTC
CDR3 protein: CAISESLAGGNEQFF

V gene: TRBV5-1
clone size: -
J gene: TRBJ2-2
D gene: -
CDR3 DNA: TGCGCCAGCAGCTTGGGTGCTAGCACCGGGGAGCTGTTTTTT
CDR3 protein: CASSLGASTGELFF

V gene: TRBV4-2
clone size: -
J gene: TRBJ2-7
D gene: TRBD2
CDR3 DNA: TGTGCCAGCAGCCAAGGAGGGAGCGGGATCTACGAGCAGTACTTC
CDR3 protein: CASSQGGSGIYEQYF

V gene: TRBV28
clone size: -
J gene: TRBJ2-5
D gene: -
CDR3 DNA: TGTGCCAGCAGTTTAAGTGACCAAGAGACCCAGTACTTC
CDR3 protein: CASSLSDQETQYF

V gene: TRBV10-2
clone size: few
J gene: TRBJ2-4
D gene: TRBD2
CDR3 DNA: TGCGCCAGCAGTGAAGGTAGCGGGAGAAACATTCAGTACTTC
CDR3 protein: CASSEGSGRNIQYF

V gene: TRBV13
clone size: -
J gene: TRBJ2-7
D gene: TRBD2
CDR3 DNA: TGTGCCAGCAGCTCGGGGACTAGCGGAACCTACTACGAGCAGTACTTC
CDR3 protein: CASSSGTSGTYYEQYF

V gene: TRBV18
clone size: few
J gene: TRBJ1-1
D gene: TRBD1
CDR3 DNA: TGTGCCAGCTCACCGGACAGGGTTAGTACTGAAGCTTTCTTT
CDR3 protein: CASSPDRVSTEAFF

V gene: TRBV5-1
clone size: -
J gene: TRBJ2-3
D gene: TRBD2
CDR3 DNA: TGCGCCAGCAGCTTGACGACCTGGGCGGGGGGCGTCACAGATACGCAGTATTTT
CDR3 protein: CASSLTTWAGGVTDTQYF

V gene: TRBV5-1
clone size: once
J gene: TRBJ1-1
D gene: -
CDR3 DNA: TGCGCCAGCAGCTTGTCAGTTCTAGGGGGCACTGAAGCTTTCTTT
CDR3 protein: CASSLSVLGGTEAFF

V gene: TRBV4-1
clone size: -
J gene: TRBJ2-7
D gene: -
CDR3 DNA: TGCGCCAGCAGCCCGGGGCAATTCGGTTACGAGCAGTACTTC
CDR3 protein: CASSPGQFGYEQYF

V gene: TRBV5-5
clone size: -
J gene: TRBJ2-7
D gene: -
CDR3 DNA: TGTGCCAGCAGCTTGGTGGTGGGCCCCGGCGAGCAGTACTTC
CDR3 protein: CASSLVVGPGEQYF

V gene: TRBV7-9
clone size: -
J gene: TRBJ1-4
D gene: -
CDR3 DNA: TGTGCCAGCAGCTCCCCGACAGGATTTAATGAAAAACTGTTTTTT
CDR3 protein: CASSSPTGFNEKLFF

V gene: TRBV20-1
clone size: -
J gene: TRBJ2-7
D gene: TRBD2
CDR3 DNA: TGCGGGGCCGGGACTAGAGGCGAGCAGTACTTC
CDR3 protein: CGAGTRGEQYF

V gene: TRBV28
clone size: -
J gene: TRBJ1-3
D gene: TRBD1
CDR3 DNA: TGTGCCAGCAGCCGGACAGGGACGAGCTCTGGAAACACCATATATTTT
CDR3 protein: CASSRTGTSSGNTIYF

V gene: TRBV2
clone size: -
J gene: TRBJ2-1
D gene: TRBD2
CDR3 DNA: TGTGCCAGCAGTTTTTTCGGGAGGGCCGCGAATGAGCAGTTCTTC
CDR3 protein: CASSFFGRAANEQFF

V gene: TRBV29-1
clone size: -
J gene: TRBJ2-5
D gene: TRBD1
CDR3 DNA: TGCAGCGTTGAGACAGGGGCGACCCAGTACTTC
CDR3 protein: CSVETGATQYF

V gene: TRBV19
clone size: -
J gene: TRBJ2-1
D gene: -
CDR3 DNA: TGTGCCAGTATGGAGCAGCCCGCCCGGAATGAGCAGTTCTTC
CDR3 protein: CASMEQPARNEQFF